Listed below are T cell receptor beta chains from one sample, sequenced in a study of blood T cell repertoires in COVID-19. The protocol was immunoSEQ multiplex PCR, while the TCRdb copy is restricted to in-frame clones and leaves out a portion. The table records roughly 69,000 clones, over 75% of them present only once. Sequences were obtained from peripheral blood. The receptors here all came from a man in his fifties or sixties with active COVID-19. Both conserved end residues are part of each CDR3. A D gene is named only where the DNA matches it firmly. A clone size is listed for some rows: how often the clone was seen (once, few, many), or a class if it is expanded.

clone_size | j_call | d_call | v_call | cdr3_aa | cdr3_nt
. | TRBJ2-2 | . | TRBV19 | CASARDSTNTGELFF | TGTGCCTCAGCCAGGGACTCCACTAACACCGGGGAGCTGTTTTTT
. | TRBJ2-5 | . | TRBV6-6 | CASSYQDQETQYF | TGTGCCAGCAGTTACCAGGACCAAGAGACCCAGTACTTC
few | TRBJ2-7 | . | TRBV2 | CASSDAEVSMLEQYF | TGTGCCAGCAGTGACGCCGAGGTTAGCATGCTCGAGCAGTACTTC
. | TRBJ2-6 | . | TRBV29-1 | CSVDSGLGGANVLTF | TGCAGCGTTGATTCGGGGTTGGGTGGGGCCAACGTCCTGACTTTC
. | TRBJ2-1 | TRBD2 | TRBV9 | CASSLSSGYNEQFF | TGTGCCAGCAGCCTATCTAGCGGCTACAATGAGCAGTTCTTC
. | TRBJ1-2 | . | TRBV25-1 | CASSAGTSFVVGETF | TGTGCCAGCAGTGCCGGGACAAGCTTCGTGGTCGGGGAAACCTTC
. | TRBJ1-5 | TRBD1 | TRBV14 | CASSQAQPGQDINQPQHF | TGTGCCAGCAGCCAAGCCCAACCGGGACAGGACATCAATCAGCCCCAGCATTTT
. | TRBJ1-1 | . | TRBV2 | CASSVSGSGGTEAFF | TGTGCCAGCAGTGTCTCGGGATCCGGGGGGACTGAAGCTTTCTTT
. | TRBJ2-7 | TRBD2 | TRBV11-3 | CASSSWGGESYEQYF | TGTGCCAGCAGCTCGTGGGGGGGGGAATCCTACGAGCAGTACTTC
. | TRBJ2-1 | . | TRBV4-2 | CASSQARGFSYNEQFF | TGTGCCAGCAGCCAAGCCCGGGGGTTCTCCTACAATGAGCAGTTCTTC
. | TRBJ1-5 | . | TRBV4-3 | CASSQDSYSNQPQHF | TGCGCCAGCAGCCAGGACAGCTATAGCAATCAGCCCCAGCATTTT
. | TRBJ2-7 | TRBD2 | TRBV4-2 | CASSHQEALAGGQSSYEQYF | TGTGCCAGCAGCCACCAAGAGGCACTAGCGGGGGGACAGAGCTCCTACGAGCAGTACTTC
once | TRBJ2-5 | TRBD2 | TRBV7-2 | CASSILAGAPRETQYF | TGTGCCAGCAGCATCCTAGCGGGGGCCCCCCGTGAGACCCAGTACTTC
few | TRBJ1-6 | . | TRBV4-3 | CASSQDRGQGYNSPLHF | TGCGCCAGCAGCCAAGATCGTGGGCAGGGGTATAATTCACCCCTCCACTTT
few | TRBJ1-1 | . | TRBV28 | CASRGLDTEAFF | TGTGCCAGCAGGGGGCTTGACACTGAAGCTTTCTTT
once | TRBJ1-2 | TRBD1 | TRBV9 | CASSVGGTGEYTF | TGTGCCAGCAGCGTAGGTGGGACAGGGGAATACACCTTC
once | TRBJ1-1 | TRBD1 | TRBV6-5 | CASVDRYGTEAFF | TGTGCCAGCGTGGACAGGTATGGGACTGAAGCTTTCTTT
. | TRBJ1-5 | TRBD1 | TRBV28 | CASSFSTGGVQPQHF | TGTGCCAGCAGTTTCAGTACAGGGGGGGTTCAGCCCCAGCATTTT
. | TRBJ1-2 | . | TRBV4-1 | CASSHRTDYGYTF | TGCGCCAGCAGCCACAGGACTGACTATGGCTACACCTTC
. | TRBJ2-2 | . | TRBV5-4 | CASSLNGRAGELFF | TGTGCCAGCAGCTTGAACGGCAGGGCCGGGGAGCTGTTTTTT
. | TRBJ1-6 | . | TRBV6-5 | CASSPRAVNSPLHF | TGTGCCAGCAGTCCCAGGGCCGTTAATTCACCCCTCCACTTT
. | TRBJ2-7 | . | TRBV10-3 | CAIRETGDYEQYF | TGTGCCATCAGGGAAACGGGGGACTACGAGCAGTACTTC
. | TRBJ2-7 | . | TRBV3-1/TRBV3-2 | CASSPYRDRDEQYF | TGTGCCAGCAGCCCGTACAGGGATAGGGACGAGCAGTACTTC
. | TRBJ2-7 | . | TRBV3-1/TRBV3-2 | CASSQARGILRGKQYF | TGTGCCAGCAGCCAGGCCCGAGGGATCCTCAGGGGTAAGCAGTACTTC
. | TRBJ1-2 | . | TRBV2 | CASSVERDTNYGYTF | TGTGCCAGCAGTGTCGAACGGGATACTAACTATGGCTACACCTTC
. | TRBJ1-5 | TRBD1 | TRBV3-1/TRBV3-2 | CASSPKGQVVRPQHF | TGTGCCAGCAGCCCCAAGGGACAGGTGGTTAGGCCCCAGCATTTT
. | TRBJ1-2 | TRBD1 | TRBV7-8 | CASSRAAGTGNGYTF | TGTGCCAGCAGCCGAGCCGCCGGGACAGGGAATGGCTACACCTTC
. | TRBJ1-1 | . | TRBV18 | CASSPREPVNTEAFF | TGTGCCAGCTCACCACGGGAGCCCGTGAACACTGAAGCTTTCTTT
. | TRBJ2-1 | TRBD2 | TRBV29-1 | CSVGASTSGRGEQFF | TGCAGCGTTGGCGCGTCGACTAGCGGGAGAGGTGAGCAGTTCTTC
. | TRBJ2-1 | TRBD2 | TRBV6-2/TRBV6-3 | CASSYGSGGYNEQFF | TGTGCCAGCAGTTACGGATCGGGGGGTTACAATGAGCAGTTCTTC
. | TRBJ1-1 | TRBD1 | TRBV6-5 | CASKSQGPTEAFF | TGTGCCAGCAAGTCACAGGGGCCCACTGAAGCTTTCTTT
few | TRBJ1-6 | . | TRBV28 | CASSFSNSPLHF | TGTGCCAGCAGTTTTAGTAATTCACCCCTCCACTTT
many | TRBJ2-7 | TRBD2 | TRBV7-6 | CASSLESGRHYEQYF | TGTGCCAGCAGCTTAGAAAGCGGGAGGCACTACGAGCAGTACTTC
. | TRBJ1-2 | . | TRBV28 | CASSLVYGLSYGYTF | TGTGCCAGCAGTTTGGTATATGGCCTCAGCTATGGCTACACCTTC
. | TRBJ1-5 | TRBD1 | TRBV6-2/TRBV6-3 | CASSQTGVGNQPQHF | TGTGCCAGCAGCCAAACAGGGGTCGGCAATCAGCCCCAGCATTTT
. | TRBJ2-2 | . | TRBV19 | CASRGWGHSSTGELFF | TGTGCCAGTAGGGGCTGGGGCCATTCCAGTACCGGGGAGCTGTTTTTT
. | TRBJ1-4 | TRBD1 | TRBV7-6 | CASSFATGGAGEKLFF | TGTGCCAGCAGCTTTGCCACAGGGGGCGCGGGTGAAAAACTGTTTTTT
. | TRBJ1-1 | . | TRBV4-3 | CASKGGAYESAFF | TGCGCCAGCAAGGGAGGGGCATACGAGTCGGCTTTCTTT
few | TRBJ1-5 | TRBD1 | TRBV10-3 | CAISDPGQGGSYSNQPQHF | TGTGCCATCAGTGACCCGGGACAGGGAGGTAGCTATAGCAATCAGCCCCAGCATTTT
. | TRBJ1-1 | . | TRBV28 | CASSLFNMNTEAFF | TGTGCCAGCAGTTTATTTAATATGAACACTGAAGCTTTCTTT
. | TRBJ2-7 | . | TRBV7-2 | CASSLTGPGIYEQYF | TGTGCCAGCAGCTTAACAGGCCCAGGGATCTACGAGCAGTACTTC
. | TRBJ2-7 | TRBD1 | TRBV5-1 | CASSLTGVRFVEQYF | TGCGCCAGCAGCTTAACAGGGGTTCGATTTGTCGAGCAGTACTTC
. | TRBJ2-6 | . | TRBV2 | CASSEGGRTAAGANVLTF | TGTGCCAGCAGTGAGGGGGGGAGGACAGCGGCTGGGGCCAACGTCCTGACTTTC
few | TRBJ1-5 | . | TRBV5-1 | CASSLGALSQPQHF | TGCGCCAGCAGCTTGGGGGCCCTTTCCCAGCCCCAGCATTTT
. | TRBJ2-5 | TRBD2 | TRBV4-2 | CASSQAYGAGANQETQYF | TGTGCCAGCAGCCAAGCCTACGGAGCGGGGGCAAACCAAGAGACCCAGTACTTC
few | TRBJ1-1 | . | TRBV19 | CASSMTDSNTEAFF | TGTGCCAGTAGTATGACGGACAGTAACACTGAAGCTTTCTTT
. | TRBJ1-5 | TRBD1 | TRBV15 | CATSRETGGFQPQHF | TGTGCCACCAGCAGAGAGACAGGGGGCTTTCAGCCCCAGCATTTT
. | TRBJ2-1 | TRBD2 | TRBV27 | CASSSRTSGGYLSSYNEQFF | TGTGCCAGCAGTTCCCGGACTAGCGGGGGGTACTTAAGCTCCTACAATGAGCAGTTCTTC
. | TRBJ1-2 | . | TRBV5-8 | CASSLTANYGYTF | TGTGCCAGCAGCTTGACAGCTAACTATGGCTACACCTTC
. | TRBJ1-4 | . | TRBV7-9 | CASTIGGGSEEKLFF | TGTGCCAGCACCATCGGTGGGGGGTCGGAAGAAAAACTGTTTTTT
once | TRBJ2-7 | TRBD2 | TRBV6-5 | CASKKAGGAYEQYF | TGTGCCAGCAAGAAAGCGGGGGGCGCCTACGAGCAGTACTTC
. | TRBJ1-3 | . | TRBV3-1/TRBV3-2 | CASSRTTRENTIYF | TGTGCCAGCAGCAGAACCACCAGGGAAAACACCATATATTTT
. | TRBJ1-5 | . | TRBV7-2 | CASSQTGTYSNQPQHF | TGTGCCAGCAGCCAAACAGGGACATATAGCAATCAGCCCCAGCATTTT
. | TRBJ1-6 | . | TRBV19 | CASSIGRSLNSPLHF | TGTGCCAGTAGTATAGGACGGAGTCTAAATTCACCCCTCCACTTT
once | TRBJ1-1 | . | TRBV7-2 | CASSLVIGNRAFF | TGTGCCAGCAGCTTAGTGATTGGCAATCGAGCTTTCTTT
. | TRBJ2-2 | TRBD2 | TRBV9 | CASSVRDLSSGRLGGGELFF | TGTGCCAGCAGCGTAAGGGATTTGAGTAGCGGGAGACTGGGTGGCGGGGAGCTGTTTTTT
. | TRBJ2-3 | TRBD2 | TRBV28 | CASSSGGSGRTVTVTQYF | TGTGCCAGCAGTTCCGGAGGGAGCGGGAGAACGGTAACAGTTACGCAGTATTTT